This T cell receptor (beta chain) was sequenced during a study of blood T cell repertoires in COVID-19. Overall study context: PBMCs, B-cell-depleted T cells, or T cells provided the cDNA or gDNA that made up the material.

This clone has only a few counts. Original data processing: The authors estimated nucleated cell counts from reference gene primer amplification. TCRdb's copy holds only in-frame clones and misses some; the assay was immunoSEQ multiplex PCR. The V and J calls and clone size are taken from that table; D and trimming were inferred from the DNA. Among approximately 210,000 clones listed, almost 85% were seen once. This CDR3 contains 13 residues. Between the trimmed V and J ends, which lost 5 bases and 2 bases, there was a span of 9 bases. Germline V gene sequence: CDR1 MGHRA, CDR2 YSYEKL. The clonotype was recovered from a woman between 40 and 55 years old with acute or convalescent COVID-19. This chain connects TRBV4-1 to TRBJ1-1; TRBD1 is a possible D gene (5 bases). The source material was peripheral blood. CDR3 residues: CASSNDRNTEAFF. DNA for the CDR3: TGCGCCAGCAGCAACGACAGAAACACTGAAGCTTTCTTT.